This T cell receptor (beta chain) was captured in a study of T cell responses to AZD1222 COVID-19 vaccine. A remark on this clone: The antigen is unknown.

The study, taken as a whole, reports: An increase in Spike-specific TCR breadth and depth was observed after two AZD1222 doses. Among those given AZD1222, only 6 or 7 were seropositive at baseline. Most donors were white British and more were female, and clonal diversity was possibly underestimated. Targets within unmutated variant regions were reportedly found for nearly half of spike-specific TCRs.

Repertoires were generated with immunoSEQ multiplex PCR, while TCRdb's copy carries only in-frame clones and drops some. The sample shows approximately 190,000 clones, approximately 91% of them seen only once. This sequence originates from an adult in good health. Sequencing used peripheral blood, obtained on day 0 of AZD1222 vaccination.

The CDR3 DNA sequence: TGTGCCAGCAGCTTAGAGGTTAGACTAGCGGCCCTTAATGAGCAGTTCTTC. Amino acids: CASSLEVRLAALNEQFF. The chain couples TRBV7-8 to TRBJ2-1, with 9 positions matching TRBD2. V shed 1 base, J shed 7 bases, and the junction held 11 bases outside the gene matches. Germline assignment: CDR1 SGHVS and CDR2 FQNEAQ. The CDR3 extends over 17 amino acids.